This T cell receptor beta chain derives from a study of CD8+ T cells in alopecia areata (dated by TCRdb to between 2018 and 2020). The study in broad terms: To study T cell clonal expansion in alopecia areata, the researchers applied high-throughput TCRbeta sequencing to both the C3H/HeJ mouse model and human patients. RNA was obtained with the PAXgene miRNA kit for fixed scalp, the miRNeasy kit for PBMCs, and the RNeasy kit for mouse skin. Amplification of TCRbeta CDR3 regions was done by immunoSEQ multiplex PCR using 35 Vbeta forward primers and 13 Jbeta reverse primers. On the human side, TCRbeta sequencing was run on scalp tissue and on sorted CD4+ and CD8+ peripheral blood T cells from healthy controls and from alopecia areata patients with either patchy or totalis/universalis disease. Clonality in the scalp was compared among normal scalp (n=4), patchy alopecia areata scalp (n=8), and alopecia totalis/universalis scalp (n=8). What the research found in general, with its limitations: Unlike mouse skin, which is dominated by gammadelta T cells, normal human skin has resident alphabeta T cells that are also sequenced, and this complicates analysis of the scalp TCR repertoire. Compared with normal scalp, lesional scalp, particularly in alopecia totalis/universalis, had higher clonality and more expanded CD8+ clones, which suggests antigenic drive. TCR sequences shared between patients were less clear than in mice, possibly partly because of HLA diversity in the patient population.

As regards this clone: Its antigen target is currently unknown. Base qualities are not at hand, and no much larger clone is one base apart.

In roughly five patients from the biomarker study, CD4+ cells were sorted further to obtain CD25+CD127- cells. Lesional scalp punch biopsies and peripheral blood were obtained from alopecia areata patients. PBMCs were isolated by density centrifugation and stained for CD3, CD4 and CD8, and CD4+ and CD8+ T cells were sorted on a FACSAria. Alopecia areata patients who were not treated were recruited through a multicenter biomarker study. Libraries came from the immunoSEQ multiplex PCR assay. RNA was extracted from all samples and reverse transcribed into cDNA as template for TCR sequencing. SuperScript III was used to make first-strand cDNA, primed with a 2:1 mix of oligo-dT and random hexamers. Amplification bias was assessed with a synthetic immune receptor repertoire, and residual bias was removed computationally. Processing in the source paper ran as follows. Raw reads were preprocessed to remove errors, and CDR3 was defined by IMGT conventions from the conserved cysteine to phenylalanine. To get clonality, Shannon entropy was normalized by log2 of the number of productive unique TCRs and the result was subtracted from 1. Whether each scalp clone was CD4 or CD8 was inferred by checking scalp TCRbeta sequences against the CD4 and CD8 repertoires from sorted blood. TCRdb carries this immuneACCESS record with in-frame sequences only. Its versions omit some clonotypes, under half of them owing to an unresolved V gene in the studies checked, with the rest unexplained. The D gene and trimming were derived from the DNA, and the V and J assignments and clone size from that table. For this sample there are tens of thousands of clones; roughly three fifths appear just once. Roughly 4.3% of the sample is held by the ten biggest clonotypes.

The CDR3 has 17 amino acids, counting the end cysteine and phenylalanine. The retained sequence is limited to the CDR3, 51 bases, with the frame set at the first base. At the junction V is shortened by 1 base and J by 1 base, with 14 bases in between. The germline V gene (reference sequence) yields SEHNR for CDR1 and FQNEAQ for CDR2. The chain joins TRBV7-9 to TRBJ2-1; no D gene call is confident. The sequenced material came from CD4+ Tregs sorted from blood. The TCR sequence derives from a human donor with alopecia areata. The CDR3 has the sequence CASSLVLDSYSYNEQFF. Here is the DNA: TGTGCCAGCAGCTTAGTGTTGGATAGCTATTCCTACAATGAGCAGTTCTTC.